The 12 T cell receptor beta chains in this list originate from one sample, sequenced in a study of blood T cells in healthy people across ages. A second about 7 to 11 cycle PCR used barcoded and J-beta primers. TCRdb fed the 5' RACE reads into MiXCR, producing one record per CDR3 protein. The table includes about 1,400,000 distinct CDR3 sequences, approximately 38% detected once. Material for sequencing was blood. The receptor source for this set is a woman aged 18-30 years in good health.

The gene calls are TRBV27 and TRBJ2-7, with a tentative D call TRBD1 (8 bases). Germline V gives CDR1 MNHEY, CDR2 SMNVEV (reference sequence). Trimming pared 5 bases from V and 0 bases from J, leaving 14 bases between. This CDR3 contains 15 residues. The chain's CDR3 is CASSQRDRSSYEQYF. CDR3 nucleotide sequence: TGTGCCAGCAGTCAGCGGGACAGGAGCTCCTACGAGCAGTACTTC.

This rearrangement joins TRBV20-1 to TRBJ2-1, with 7 bases identical to TRBD1. V dropped 7 bases and J dropped 8; count of bases not matched to a gene: 11. Germline assignment: CDR1 DFQATT and CDR2 SNEGSKA (reference sequence). The CDR3 has 13 amino acids. The CDR3 bases are TGCAGTGTTCCTAAGGGGGCGGTGGATGAGCAGTTCTTC. Translation: CSVPKGAVDEQFF.

In nucleotides, the CDR3 is TGCAGCGTACAGGATAGCAATCAGCCCCAGCATTTT. Its translation: CSVQDSNQPQHF. This sequence joins TRBV29-1 and TRBJ1-5; perhaps TRBD1 as D (5 bases). Germline lookup yields CDR1 SQVTM and CDR2 ANQGSEA. The V end was cut by 6 bases, the J end by 0 bases, with 6 bases between. This CDR3 has 12 amino acids. The full variable domain, with the rest looked up from reference TRBV29-1 and TRBJ1-5, is SAVISQKPSRDICQRGTSLTIQCQVDSQVTMMFWYRQQPGQSLTLIATANQGSEATYESGFVIDKFPISRPNLTFSTLTVSNMSPEDSSIYLCSVQDSNQPQHFGDGTRLSIL.

This sequence joins TRBV30 and TRBJ2-1; 10 nucleotides line up with TRBD1. The CDR3 has 16 amino acids. The germline V gene has CDR1 GTSNPN and CDR2 SVGIG (reference sequence). V dropped 3 bases and J dropped 7; count of bases not matched to a gene: 12. DNA of the CDR3: TGTGCCTGGAGGGGACGGGGGACAGGGGCCTTAAATGAGCAGTTCTTC. Translated, it gives CAWRGRGTGALNEQFF.

V usage is TRBV20-1 and J usage is TRBJ2-3, with 8 bases that match TRBD2. J gave up 0 bases and V 1 base, and 3 bases lay outside the gene matches. This CDR3 contains 15 residues. The germline V gene encodes CDR1 DFQATT and CDR2 SNEGSKA (reference sequence). CDR3 nucleotides: TGCAGTGCTAGAGCATGGACTAGCAGCACAGATACGCAGTATTTT. Its protein is CSARAWTSSTDTQYF.

The chain couples TRBV7-3 to TRBJ1-1; D remains ambiguous. V was cut by 1 base and J by 7 bases, with 13 bases left in between. Germline CDR1 is SGHTA and CDR2 is FQGTGA. The CDR3 covers 14 residues. The DNA for the CDR3 is TGTGCCAGCAGCTTAATGCCTTCGTCGGATGAAGCTTTCTTT. Its translation is CASSLMPSSDEAFF.

This clonotype was seen more than once but under ten times. The chain recombines TRBV4-2 with TRBJ1-4; 8 positions match TRBD1. CDR1 and CDR2 (germline): LGHNA, YNFKEQ. Germline trimming cut 2 bases from V and 4 bases from J; bases unmatched to any gene: 6. The CDR3 sequence is 16 residues long. CDR3 sequence (DNA): TGTGCCAGCAGCCAACCTCTACAGGGGGTTAATGAAAAACTGTTTTTT. This gives the protein CASSQPLQGVNEKLFF.

The chain is built from TRBV7-8 and TRBJ2-3; D is unresolved. The V gene lost 5 bases and the J gene lost 6 bases, with 12 bases spanning the gap. This CDR3 contains 13 residues. Germline CDR1 SGHVS, CDR2 FQNEAQ. Here the CDR3 reads CASSRAVRDTQYF. CDR3 DNA sequence: TGTGCCAGCAGCAGGGCAGTCCGGGATACGCAGTATTTT.

This rearrangement joins TRBV9 to TRBJ1-2; a possible D gene is TRBD1 (5 bases). CDR1 SGDLS and CDR2 YYNGEE come from the germline V gene. CDR3 length: 18 residues. With 4 bases removed from V and 0 bases from J, the gap between germline ends came to 22 bases. CDR3 residues: CASSPRRAGHLTNYGYTF. DNA for the CDR3: TGTGCCAGCAGCCCCCGAAGAGCCGGACACCTGACTAACTATGGCTACACCTTC.

V and J are TRBV20-1 and TRBJ2-5, with D tentatively TRBD1 or TRBD2 (5 bases each). The CDR3 covers 15 residues. The germline V and J ends were trimmed by 5 bases and 0 bases, with 16 bases remaining between them. Per germline, CDR1 DFQATT and CDR2 SNEGSKA (reference sequence). CDR3 nucleotide sequence: TGCAGTGCTGCCGTGCCCGGGACGAACCAAGAGACCCAGTACTTC. It encodes CSAAVPGTNQETQYF.

The chain recombines TRBV9 with TRBJ2-5; D perhaps matches TRBD1 (6 bases). Germline-derived CDR1 and CDR2 are SGDLS and YYNGEE. Trimming removed 3 bases at V and 4 bases at J, with 10 bases between. The CDR3 length is 13 residues. The CDR3 coding sequence is TGTGCCAGCAGCGCTGGACAGCCAGAGACCCAGTACTTC. Translating gives CASSAGQPETQYF.

As concerns this clonotype: A read error may account for a junction end that differs from germline. The chain recombines TRBV2 with TRBJ2-4, with a weak D call TRBD2 (6 bases). The CDR3 is 14 residues long. The germline gives CDR1 SNHLY, CDR2 FYNNEI. The CDR3 nucleotides read TGTGCCGGCAGTACGGGCGGGACCAAAAACATTCAGTACTTC. It yields the protein CAGSTGGTKNIQYF.